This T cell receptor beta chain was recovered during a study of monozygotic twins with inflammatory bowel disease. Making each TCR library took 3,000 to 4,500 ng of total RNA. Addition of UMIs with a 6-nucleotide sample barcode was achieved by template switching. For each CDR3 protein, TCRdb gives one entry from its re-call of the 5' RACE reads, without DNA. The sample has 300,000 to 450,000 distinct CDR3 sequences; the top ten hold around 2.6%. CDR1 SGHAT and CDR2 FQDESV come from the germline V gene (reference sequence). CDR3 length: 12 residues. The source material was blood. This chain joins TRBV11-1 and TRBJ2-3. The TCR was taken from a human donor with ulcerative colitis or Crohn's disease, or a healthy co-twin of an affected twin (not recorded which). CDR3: CASSQLTDTQYF.